The clone carrying this T cell receptor (beta chain) has only a few counts. Antigen: not known. In the study's own analysis: Sequence data from immunoSEQ were junction-only and lacked quality scores; consequently, filtering differed. The data were produced by immunoSEQ multiplex PCR, yet TCRdb's version contains in-frame clones alone and is incomplete. V and J calls and clone size follow that table, whereas D and trimming were derived from the DNA. The table shows some 530,000 clones, with about 78% occurring only once. There are 14 residues in the CDR3. The germline V gene has CDR1 GTSNPN and CDR2 SVGIG (reference sequence). With V trimmed by 2 bases and J by 1 base, 4 bases remained unmatched. The sample originates from a study of shared clonotypes between healthy human individuals. Study outcomes and limitations: An expected dependence of interdonor clonotype sharing on sequencing depth was noted.

This chain joins TRBV30 and TRBJ1-1; 7 bases are a match to TRBD1. The TCR originated in a woman in her 40s in good health. Some clones in this sample may be carry-over from other donors' samples. The sample taken for sequencing was PBMCs. The CDR3 reads CAWSYDRANTEAFF. The CDR3 nucleotides read TGTGCCTGGAGTTACGACAGGGCGAACACTGAAGCTTTCTTT.